This record looks at one T cell receptor beta chain sequence and its context. The target antigen is unknown. The CDR3 consists of 11 residues. The ends were cut back, 6 bases at V and 9 bases at J, with 15 bases in the middle. Per germline, CDR1 DFQATT and CDR2 SNEGSKA (reference sequence). This record comes from a study of OX40 agonist ivuxolimab in advanced cancers. Across the study: Ivuxolimab doses were 0.01, 0.1, 0.3, 1.5, 3 or 10 mg/kg every 2 weeks. Overall study results and limits: Some of the nonresponding patients also showed low levels of normalized T-cell clonal expansion. At 0.1 to 3.0 mg/kg, CD4+ and CD8+ blood T cells expanded clonally by week 6.

Clones were read by immunoSEQ multiplex PCR, and TCRdb kept only the in-frame ones, dropping some. In the table there are more than 80,000 clones, 91% of which are singletons. The TCR originated in an adult with an advanced solid tumor such as melanoma, head and neck, liver or kidney cancer. The chain couples TRBV20-1 to TRBJ2-7; weak D call: TRBD2 (5 bases). The sample consisted of CD4+ or CD8+ T cells sorted from blood, taken in a trial of the OX40 agonist ivuxolimab. The CDR3 spells CSAPGLFGQYF. The CDR3 bases are TGCAGTGCCCCAGGACTTTTCGGGCAGTACTTC.